This entry lists 25 T cell receptor beta chains sequenced from one sample in a study of T cell responses to AZD1222 COVID-19 vaccine. Measured with immunoSEQ multiplex PCR; TCRdb has only the in-frame clones, and not every one. The sample carries under 150,000 clones, 80% to 90% recorded once. This specimen was peripheral blood, taken on day 0 of MenACWY control vaccination. The receptors were gathered from an adult in good health.

This clone came up once. This chain connects TRBV19 to TRBJ1-2; D gene ambiguous. This CDR3 has 15 amino acids. The germline V gene encodes CDR1 LNHDA and CDR2 SQIVND (reference sequence). Trimming took off 2 bases at V and 4 bases at J, with 14 bases between the two ends. The CDR3 loop is CASSINAGWAYGYTF. As DNA, the CDR3 is TGTGCCAGTAGTATAAATGCGGGGTGGGCCTATGGCTACACCTTC.

The chain recombines TRBV11-2 with TRBJ2-5; D is ambiguous. V dropped 5 bases and J dropped 2 bases, with 9 bases sitting between them. Germline CDR1 and CDR2: SGHAT and FQNNGV. CDR3 length equals 13 residues. CDR3: CASSQEQQETQYF. As DNA, the CDR3 is TGTGCCAGCAGCCAGGAACAGCAAGAGACCCAGTACTTC.

CDR3 bases: TGTGCCAGCAGCAAAGCCCCTTGGGACAGGGGAGCCACTGAAGCTTTCTTT. This sequence encodes CASSKAPWDRGATEAFF. The chain uses TRBV21-1 and TRBJ1-1; the listed D gene, TRBD1, was not tested against the DNA. TRBV21-1 is noted as a pseudogene. The CDR3 sequence is 17 residues long.

This clone appeared once. This sequence joins TRBV7-2 and TRBJ2-3; D is possibly TRBD2 (5 bases). Germline V CDR1 and CDR2: SGHTA, FQGNSA. V lost 0 bases and J 7 bases, leaving 11 bases between the germline ends. CDR3 length: 14 residues. The CDR3 region has the DNA TGTGCCAGCAGCTTAGCCAGCGGAACTAATACGCAGTATTTT. Its protein is CASSLASGTNTQYF.

CDR3 sequence: CSSIGGNGYTF. The DNA of the CDR3 is TGCAGTTCCATAGGGGGGAATGGCTACACCTTC. V gene TRBV20-1 combines with J gene TRBJ1-2; perhaps TRBD1 as D (6 bases). Germline values: CDR1 DFQATT, CDR2 SNEGSKA (reference sequence). Between the trimmed V and J ends, which lost 8 bases and 6 bases, there was a span of 13 bases. CDR3 length: 11 residues.

The chain is built from TRBV28 and TRBJ2-3; 13 nucleotides match TRBD2. The CDR3 has 17 amino acids. V dropped 5 bases and J dropped 6; count of bases not matched to a gene: 11. Germline V gene lookup returns CDR1 MDHEN and CDR2 SYDVKM. The CDR3 sequence: CASSAPGLAGRLDTQYF. For the CDR3, the DNA is TGTGCCAGCAGTGCCCCGGGACTAGCGGGGAGACTGGATACGCAGTATTTT.

The chain is built from TRBV15 and TRBJ2-3; TRBD2 matches 12 bases. Germline values: CDR1 LNHNV, CDR2 YYDKDF (reference sequence). This CDR3 has 18 amino acids. The V gene end was trimmed by 1 base and the J gene end by 2 bases; junction bases not matched to a gene: 7. The CDR3 region has the DNA TGTGCCACCAGCAGAGCGGATGGACTAGCGGGGATCACAGATACGCAGTATTTT. This encodes CATSRADGLAGITDTQYF.

This clone is a singleton in its sample. The rearrangement links TRBV25-1 to TRBJ1-3; no clear D. V was trimmed by 6 bases and J by 4 bases, leaving 16 bases between them. This CDR3 spans 15 amino acids. Germline CDR1 reads MGHDK; CDR2 reads SYGVNS. The CDR3 spells CASSPGSVVGNTIYF. CDR3 coding DNA: TGTGCCAGCAGCCCAGGCTCGGTAGTCGGAAACACCATATATTTT.

A few counts support this clone. This sequence joins TRBV6-5 and TRBJ2-2, with unresolved D. The germline V gene has CDR1 MNHEY and CDR2 SVGAGI. The CDR3 length is 12 residues. The ends were cut back, 2 bases at V and 6 bases at J, with 4 bases in the middle. The CDR3 loop is CASSYRPGELFF. CDR3 in DNA: TGTGCCAGCAGTTACCGGCCCGGGGAGCTGTTTTTT.

The V gene is TRBV19, the J gene TRBJ2-5, with 8 bases lining up with TRBD2. V lost 3 bases to trimming and J lost 5 bases; unmatched junction nucleotides: 2. Germline V gene lookup returns CDR1 LNHDA and CDR2 SQIVND (reference sequence). The CDR3 loop spans 13 amino acids. The CDR3 loop is CASSIIAGETQYF. CDR3 coding DNA: TGTGCCAGTAGTATTATAGCGGGGGAGACCCAGTACTTC.

This chain joins TRBV7-3 and TRBJ2-2; D is possibly TRBD2 (7 bases). This CDR3 region has 16 residues. V dropped 2 bases and J dropped 5 bases, with 15 bases sitting between them. Germline CDR1 and CDR2: SGHTA and FQGTGA. Written as DNA, the CDR3 is TGTGCCAGCAGCTTAGGGGGGGCACAGTGGACCGGGGAGCTGTTTTTT. It yields the protein CASSLGGAQWTGELFF. Filled out from reference TRBV7-3 and TRBJ2-2, the complete variable domain reads GAGVSQTPSNKVTEKGKYVELRCDPISGHTALYWYRQSLGQGPEFLIYFQGTGAADDSGLPNDRFFAVRPEGSVSTLKIQRTERGDSAVYLCASSLGGAQWTGELFFGEGSRLTVL.

The chain couples TRBV5-6 to TRBJ1-2; D is undetermined. Trimming shortened V by 5 bases and J by 3 bases, and 5 bases separated the two germline ends. This CDR3 has 11 residues. Germline V gene data show CDR1 as SGHDT and CDR2 as YYEEEE. The CDR3 DNA reads as TGTGCCAGCAGGAGCTACTATGGCTACACCTTC. This encodes CASRSYYGYTF.

The genes are TRBV7-2 and TRBJ2-1; 9 nucleotides match TRBD2. The CDR3 runs to 15 residues. Germline V gene data show CDR1 as SGHTA and CDR2 as FQGNSA. Trimming cost V 6 bases and J 8 bases; bases outside gene matches: 11. The CDR3: CASSLQGTSPHEQFF. CDR3 nucleotides: TGTGCCAGCAGTCTCCAGGGGACTAGCCCACATGAGCAGTTCTTC.

The V gene is TRBV30, the J gene TRBJ1-4; D is perhaps TRBD1 (5 bases). Germline CDR1 reads GTSNPN; CDR2 reads SVGIG (reference sequence). The CDR3 runs to 13 residues. V was pared by 1 base and J by 7 bases, with 10 bases between. This CDR3 reads CAWSAQRGEKLFF. The CDR3 coding sequence is TGTGCCTGGAGTGCCCAAAGGGGTGAAAAACTGTTTTTT.

This sequence joins TRBV11-2 and TRBJ2-2; tentative D call: TRBD2 (7 bases). Germline V gene data show CDR1 as SGHAT and CDR2 as FQNNGV. This CDR3 is 16 amino acids long. V shed 2 bases and J shed 4 bases, with 14 bases lying between them. The CDR3 DNA follows: TGTGCCAGCAGCTTATCCGGGGGGCTCCGCACCGGGGAGCTGTTTTTT. Its translation: CASSLSGGLRTGELFF.

The chain uses TRBV5-1 and TRBJ2-3, with a tentative D call TRBD2 (5 bases). There are 13 residues in the CDR3. Germline loops: CDR1 SGHRS, CDR2 YFSETQ. The germline V and J ends were trimmed by 7 bases and 0 bases, with 9 bases remaining between them. The CDR3 DNA is TGCGCCAGCGGAGGAGTTAGCACAGATACGCAGTATTTT. Translating gives CASGGVSTDTQYF.

This rearrangement joins TRBV4-3 to TRBJ2-7, with 7 bases that match TRBD1. The CDR3 loop spans 15 amino acids. Germline V lookup: CDR1 LGHNA, CDR2 YSLEER. V lost 4 bases and J lost 5; bases outside the gene matches: 11. This chain's CDR3 is CASSRGTATLDEQYF. DNA for the CDR3: TGCGCCAGCAGCCGGGGGACAGCTACCCTGGACGAGCAGTACTTC.

V gene TRBV4-1 combines with J gene TRBJ1-1; maybe TRBD1 (6 bases). Trimming took off 0 bases at V and 5 bases at J, with 13 bases between the two ends. This CDR3 region has 15 residues. The V gene's germline CDR1 is MGHRA and CDR2 YSYEKL. The CDR3 DNA is TGCGCCAGCAGCCAAGAGCTTTTGAGGGGGACTGAAGCTTTCTTT. It yields the protein CASSQELLRGTEAFF.

V and J are TRBV5-6 and TRBJ1-1; D unclear. The CDR3 extends over 19 amino acids. Trimming pared 3 bases from V and 11 bases from J, leaving 35 bases between. From germline, CDR1 is SGHDT and CDR2 YYEEEE. CDR3 in amino acids: CASSSLVRDPLSLSLRAFF. The CDR3 DNA follows: TGTGCCAGCAGCTCGCTCGTTAGGGATCCACTTAGTTTATCTTTGAGGGCTTTCTTT.

The CDR3 DNA reads TGTGCCAGCAGGCCGTACGGGACAGGGGGCTATGGCTACACCTTC. Its translation is CASRPYGTGGYGYTF. The chain links TRBV5-5 to TRBJ1-2, with TRBD1 matching over 11 bases. V lost 5 bases to trimming and J lost 4 bases; unmatched junction nucleotides: 7. Per the germline V gene, CDR1 is SGHKS and CDR2 is YYEKEE (reference sequence). CDR3 size: 15 residues. Supplemented by reference TRBV5-5 and TRBJ1-2, the full variable domain reads DAGVTQSPTHLIKTRGQQVTLRCSPISGHKSVSWYQQVLGQGPQFIFQYYEKEERGRGNFPDRFSARQFPNYSSELNVNALLLGDSALYLCASRPYGTGGYGYTFGSGTRLTVV.

This chain uses TRBV2 with TRBJ2-7; TRBD1 might be the D (6 bases). Between the trimmed V and J ends, which lost 6 bases and 4 bases, there was a span of 19 bases. The CDR3 is made up of 15 amino acids. Per germline, CDR1 SNHLY and CDR2 FYNNEI. The CDR3 coding sequence is TGTGCCAGCAGCGATACAGGGCTCCGCGGTTACGAGCAGTACTTC. Residues: CASSDTGLRGYEQYF.

J is TRBJ1-4 and V is TRBV7-8, with 7 positions matching TRBD1. The CDR3 loop spans 13 amino acids. J lost 7 bases, V lost 4 bases, and 3 bases had no gene match. Per germline, CDR1 SGHVS and CDR2 FQNEAQ. CDR3 sequence reads: CASSSGTVEKLFF. The CDR3 nucleotides read TGTGCCAGCAGCTCCGGGACAGTTGAAAAACTGTTTTTT. Filled out from reference TRBV7-8 and TRBJ1-4, the complete variable domain reads GAGVSQSPRYKVAKRGQDVALRCDPISGHVSLFWYQQALGQGPEFLTYFQNEAQLDKSGLPSDRFFAERPEGSVSTLKIQRTQQEDSAVYLCASSSGTVEKLFFGSGTQLSVL.

V gene TRBV30 combines with J gene TRBJ1-6; no clear D. CDR1 and CDR2 (germline): GTSNPN, SVGIG (reference sequence). Deletions cut 3 bases from V and 10 bases from J, with 13 bases between. This CDR3 has 13 residues. The CDR3 DNA is TGTGCCTGGAGCCCGGCCTCGAAATCACCCCTCCACTTT. Translation: CAWSPASKSPLHF. The whole variable domain, filled in from reference TRBV30 and TRBJ1-6, reads SQTIHQWPATLVQPVGSPLSLECTVEGTSNPNLYWYRQAAGRGLQLLFYSVGIGQISSEVPQNLSASRPQDRQFILSSKKLLLSDSGFYLCAWSPASKSPLHFGNGTRLTVT.

DNA of the CDR3: TGTGCCAGCAGCTTAATTAATGAGCAGTTCTTC. It yields the protein CASSLINEQFF. V gene TRBV11-1 combines with J gene TRBJ2-1, with no clear D. Germline V CDR1 and CDR2: SGHAT, FQDESV (reference sequence). The V gene lost 2 bases and the J gene lost 7 bases, with 3 bases spanning the gap. The CDR3 covers 11 residues.

The chain recombines TRBV19 with TRBJ2-1; no clear D. CDR1 LNHDA and CDR2 SQIVND come from the germline V gene (reference sequence). V was cut by 8 bases and J by 4 bases, with 12 bases left in between. This CDR3 is 13 amino acids long. The CDR3 loop is CASSLVRYNEQFF. The CDR3 bases are TGTGCCAGTTCCTTAGTCCGGTACAATGAGCAGTTCTTC. The whole variable domain, filled in from reference TRBV19 and TRBJ2-1, reads DGGITQSPKYLFRKEGQNVTLSCEQNLNHDAMYWYRQDPGQGLRLIYYSQIVNDFQKGDIAEGYSVSREKKESFPLTVTSAQKNPTAFYLCASSLVRYNEQFFGPGTRLTVL.